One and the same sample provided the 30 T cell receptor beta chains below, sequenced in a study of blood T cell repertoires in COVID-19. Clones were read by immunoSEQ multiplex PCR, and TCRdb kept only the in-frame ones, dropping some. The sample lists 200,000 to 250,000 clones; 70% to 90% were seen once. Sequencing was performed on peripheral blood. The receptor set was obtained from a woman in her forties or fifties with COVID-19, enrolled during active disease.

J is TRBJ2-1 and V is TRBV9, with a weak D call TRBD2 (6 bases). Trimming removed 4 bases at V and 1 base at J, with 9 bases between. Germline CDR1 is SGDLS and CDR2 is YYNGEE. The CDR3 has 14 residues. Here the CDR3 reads CASSSGGSYNEQFF. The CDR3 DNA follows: TGTGCCAGCAGCTCAGGAGGGTCCTACAATGAGCAGTTCTTC. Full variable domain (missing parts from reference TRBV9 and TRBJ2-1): DSGVTQTPKHLITATGQRVTLRCSPRSGDLSVYWYQQSLDQGLQFLIQYYNGEERAKGNILERFSAQQFPDLHSELNLSSLELGDSALYFCASSSGGSYNEQFFGPGTRLTVL.

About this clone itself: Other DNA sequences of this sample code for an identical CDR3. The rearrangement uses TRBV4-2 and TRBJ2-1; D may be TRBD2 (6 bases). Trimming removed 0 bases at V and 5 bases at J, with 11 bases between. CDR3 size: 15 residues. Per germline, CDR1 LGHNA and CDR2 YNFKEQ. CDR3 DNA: TGTGCCAGCAGCCAAGACGGGGGAGCAAACAATGAGCAGTTCTTC. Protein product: CASSQDGGANNEQFF.

CDR3 DNA: TGTGCCAGCAGCTCGACTAGCGGATCCACGGAGCAGTTCTTC. Its translation: CASSSTSGSTEQFF. V gene TRBV11-2 combines with J gene TRBJ2-1; 9 bases are shared with TRBD2. CDR3 length: 14 amino acids. Losses at the gene ends were 4 bases for V and 10 bases for J; bases not matched to a gene: 8. Germline CDR1 is SGHAT and CDR2 is FQNNGV.

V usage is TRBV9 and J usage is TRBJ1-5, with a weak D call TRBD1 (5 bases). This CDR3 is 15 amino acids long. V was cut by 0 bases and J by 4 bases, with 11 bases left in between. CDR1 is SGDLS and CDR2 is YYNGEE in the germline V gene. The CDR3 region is CASSVGQGENQPQHF. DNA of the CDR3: TGTGCCAGCAGCGTAGGTCAGGGTGAGAATCAGCCCCAGCATTTT.

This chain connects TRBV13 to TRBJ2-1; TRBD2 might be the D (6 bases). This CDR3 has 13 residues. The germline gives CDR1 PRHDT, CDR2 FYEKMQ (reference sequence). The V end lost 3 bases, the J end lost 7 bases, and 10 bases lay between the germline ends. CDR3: CASSLGLWNEQFF. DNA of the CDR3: TGTGCCAGCAGCTTGGGACTCTGGAATGAGCAGTTCTTC.

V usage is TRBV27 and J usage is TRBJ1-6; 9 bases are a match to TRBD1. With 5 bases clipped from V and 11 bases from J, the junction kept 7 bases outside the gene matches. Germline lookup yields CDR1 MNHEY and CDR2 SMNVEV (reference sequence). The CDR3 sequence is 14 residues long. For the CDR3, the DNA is TGTGCCAGCAGTAGACGGGACAGGGATGCACCCCTCCACTTT. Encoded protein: CASSRRDRDAPLHF.

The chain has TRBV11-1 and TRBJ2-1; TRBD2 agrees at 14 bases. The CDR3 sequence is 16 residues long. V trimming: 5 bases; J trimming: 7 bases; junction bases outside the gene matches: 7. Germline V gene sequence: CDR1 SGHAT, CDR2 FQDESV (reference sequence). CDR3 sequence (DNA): TGTGCCAGCAGCCCAAGACTAGCGGGGGGGCGTAATGAGCAGTTCTTC. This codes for CASSPRLAGGRNEQFF.

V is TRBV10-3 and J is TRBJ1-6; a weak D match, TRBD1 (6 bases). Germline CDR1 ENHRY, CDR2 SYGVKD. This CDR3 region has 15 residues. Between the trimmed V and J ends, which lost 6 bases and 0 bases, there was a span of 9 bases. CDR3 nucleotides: TGTGCCATCAGAGTGGACAGCTCCTATAATTCACCCCTCCACTTT. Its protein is CAIRVDSSYNSPLHF.

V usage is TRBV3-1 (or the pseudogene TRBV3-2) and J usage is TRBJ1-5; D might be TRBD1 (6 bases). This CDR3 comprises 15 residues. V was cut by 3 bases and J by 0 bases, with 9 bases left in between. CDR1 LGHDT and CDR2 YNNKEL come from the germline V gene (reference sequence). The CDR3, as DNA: TGTGCCAGCAGCCAGGACAGTACTAGCAATCAGCCCCAGCATTTT. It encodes CASSQDSTSNQPQHF.

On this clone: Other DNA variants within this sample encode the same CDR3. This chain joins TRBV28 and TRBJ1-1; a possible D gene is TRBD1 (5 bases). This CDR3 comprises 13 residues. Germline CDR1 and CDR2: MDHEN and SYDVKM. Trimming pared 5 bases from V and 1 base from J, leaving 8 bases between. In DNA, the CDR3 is TGTGCCAGCAGTCTGGGGGGGAACACTGAAGCTTTCTTT. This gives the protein CASSLGGNTEAFF.

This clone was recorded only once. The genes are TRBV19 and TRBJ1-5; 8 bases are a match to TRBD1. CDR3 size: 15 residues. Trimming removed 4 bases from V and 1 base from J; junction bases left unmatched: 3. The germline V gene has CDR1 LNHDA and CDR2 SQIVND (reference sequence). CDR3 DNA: TGTGCCAGTAGTACAGGGGGCAGAAGCAATCAGCCCCAGCATTTT. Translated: CASSTGGRSNQPQHF.

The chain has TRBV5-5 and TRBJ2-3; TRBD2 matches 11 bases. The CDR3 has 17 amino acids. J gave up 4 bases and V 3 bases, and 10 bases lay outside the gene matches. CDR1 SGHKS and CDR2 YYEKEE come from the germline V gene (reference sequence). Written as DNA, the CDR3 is TGTGCCAGCAGCTCTCCCGCGACTAGCGGGGTCGCAGATACGCAGTATTTT. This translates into CASSSPATSGVADTQYF.

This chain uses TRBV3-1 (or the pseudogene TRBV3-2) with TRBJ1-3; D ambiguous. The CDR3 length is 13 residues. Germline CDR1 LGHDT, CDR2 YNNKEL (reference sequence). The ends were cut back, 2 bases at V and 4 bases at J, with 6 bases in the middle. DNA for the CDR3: TGTGCCAGCAGCCAACCCAGGGGAAACACCATATATTTT. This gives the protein CASSQPRGNTIYF.

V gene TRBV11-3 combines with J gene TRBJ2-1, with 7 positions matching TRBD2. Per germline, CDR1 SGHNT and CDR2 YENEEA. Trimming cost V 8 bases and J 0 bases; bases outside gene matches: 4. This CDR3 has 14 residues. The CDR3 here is CASRLADSYNEQFF. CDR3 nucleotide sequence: TGTGCCAGCCGGCTAGCGGACTCCTACAATGAGCAGTTCTTC.

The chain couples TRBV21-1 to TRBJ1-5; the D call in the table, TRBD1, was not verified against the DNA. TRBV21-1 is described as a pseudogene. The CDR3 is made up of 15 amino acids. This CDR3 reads CASSKDRTGGQPQHF. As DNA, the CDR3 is TGTGCCAGCAGCAAAGACAGGACAGGGGGTCAGCCCCAGCATTTT.

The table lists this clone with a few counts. CDR3 DNA sequence: TGTGCCATTCGAGGGAACAGGGATGGAAATGGCTACACCTTC. Translating gives CAIRGNRDGNGYTF. The chain links TRBV7-2 to TRBJ1-2, with D possibly matching TRBD1 (6 bases). Germline V CDR1 and CDR2: SGHTA, FQGNSA. The V end lost 10 bases, the J end lost 6 bases, and 21 bases lay between the germline ends. The CDR3 contains 14 residues.

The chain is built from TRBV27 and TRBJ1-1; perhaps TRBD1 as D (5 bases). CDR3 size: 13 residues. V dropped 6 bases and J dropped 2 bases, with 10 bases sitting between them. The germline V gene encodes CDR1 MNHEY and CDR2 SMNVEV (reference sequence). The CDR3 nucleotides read TGTGCCAGCAGCCCAGGGAAAAACACTGAAGCTTTCTTT. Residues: CASSPGKNTEAFF.

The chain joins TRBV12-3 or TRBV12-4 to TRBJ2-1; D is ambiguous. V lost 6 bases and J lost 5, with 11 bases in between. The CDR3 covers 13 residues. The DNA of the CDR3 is TGTGCCAGCAGCCACGGGTCGAACAATGAGCAGTTCTTC. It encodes CASSHGSNNEQFF.

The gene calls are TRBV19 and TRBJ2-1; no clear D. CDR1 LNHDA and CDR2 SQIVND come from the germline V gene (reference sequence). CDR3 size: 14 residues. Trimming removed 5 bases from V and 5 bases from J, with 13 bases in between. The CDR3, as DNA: TGTGCCAGTAGTGGAAGCGTGGCCGACAATGAGCAGTTCTTC. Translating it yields CASSGSVADNEQFF.

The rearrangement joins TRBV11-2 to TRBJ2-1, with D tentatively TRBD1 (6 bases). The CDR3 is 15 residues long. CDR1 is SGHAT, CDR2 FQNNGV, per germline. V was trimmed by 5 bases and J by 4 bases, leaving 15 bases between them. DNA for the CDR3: TGTGCCAGCAGCGTGGGGAGAGGGGGTTACAATGAGCAGTTCTTC. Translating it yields CASSVGRGGYNEQFF.

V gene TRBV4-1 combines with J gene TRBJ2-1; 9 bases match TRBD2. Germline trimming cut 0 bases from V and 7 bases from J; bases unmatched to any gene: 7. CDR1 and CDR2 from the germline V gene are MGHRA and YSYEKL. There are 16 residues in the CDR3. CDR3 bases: TGCGCCAGCAGCCAAGATGCGGGGGGGCTTCTAAATGAGCAGTTCTTC. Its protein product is CASSQDAGGLLNEQFF.

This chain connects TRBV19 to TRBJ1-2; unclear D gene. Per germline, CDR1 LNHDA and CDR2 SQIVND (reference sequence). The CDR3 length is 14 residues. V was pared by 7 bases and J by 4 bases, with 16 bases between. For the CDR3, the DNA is TGTGCCAGTATGAGGGCCCGAGACCCCTATGGCTACACCTTC. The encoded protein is CASMRARDPYGYTF.

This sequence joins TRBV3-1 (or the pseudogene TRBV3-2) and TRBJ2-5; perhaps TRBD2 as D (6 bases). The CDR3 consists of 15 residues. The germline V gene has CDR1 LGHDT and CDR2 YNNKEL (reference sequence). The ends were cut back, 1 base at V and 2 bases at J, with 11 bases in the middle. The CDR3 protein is CASSQVSGEQETQYF. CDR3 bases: TGTGCCAGCAGCCAAGTTTCGGGGGAGCAAGAGACCCAGTACTTC.

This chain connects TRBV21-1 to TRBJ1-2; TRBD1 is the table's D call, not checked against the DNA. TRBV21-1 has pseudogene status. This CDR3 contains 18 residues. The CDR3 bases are TGTGCCAGCAGCAAAAAGGGGGGGACAGGGTGGCGTGGCTATGGCTACACCTTC. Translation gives CASSKKGGTGWRGYGYTF.

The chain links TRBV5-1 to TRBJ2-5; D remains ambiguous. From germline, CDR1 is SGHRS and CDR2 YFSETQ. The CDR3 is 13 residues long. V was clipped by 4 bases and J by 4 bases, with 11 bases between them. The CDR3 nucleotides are TGCGCCAGCAGCCTCCAGGAAGGAGAGACCCAGTACTTC. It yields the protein CASSLQEGETQYF.

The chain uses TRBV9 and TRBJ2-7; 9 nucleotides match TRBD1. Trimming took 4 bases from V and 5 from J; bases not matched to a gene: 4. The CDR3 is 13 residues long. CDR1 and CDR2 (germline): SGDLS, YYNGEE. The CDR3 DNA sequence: TGTGCCAGCAGCTTTTGGGACAGGGACGAGCAGTACTTC. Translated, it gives CASSFWDRDEQYF. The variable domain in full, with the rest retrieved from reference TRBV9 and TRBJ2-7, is DSGVTQTPKHLITATGQRVTLRCSPRSGDLSVYWYQQSLDQGLQFLIQYYNGEERAKGNILERFSAQQFPDLHSELNLSSLELGDSALYFCASSFWDRDEQYFGPGTRLTVT.

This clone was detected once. Here the CDR3 reads CASSPKPALLGSGANVLTF. CDR3 in DNA: TGTGCCAGCAGTCCCAAGCCAGCGTTACTCGGATCTGGGGCCAACGTCCTGACTTTC. The chain links TRBV7-2 to TRBJ2-6, with no clear D. The germline CDR1 and CDR2 sequences are SGHTA and FQGNSA. V gave up 6 bases and J gave up 1 base, with 22 bases separating them. This CDR3 has 19 residues.

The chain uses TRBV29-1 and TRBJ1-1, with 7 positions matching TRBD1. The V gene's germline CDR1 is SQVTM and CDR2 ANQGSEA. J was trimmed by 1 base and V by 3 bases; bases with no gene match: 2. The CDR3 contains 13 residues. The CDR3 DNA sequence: TGCAGCGTTGACCGGACAGGGAACACTGAAGCTTTCTTT. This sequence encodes CSVDRTGNTEAFF.

The chain's CDR3 is CATSDFTGDRAHFYGYTF. The CDR3 coding sequence is TGTGCCACCAGTGATTTTACAGGTGACAGGGCCCATTTTTATGGCTACACCTTC. V usage is TRBV24-1 and J usage is TRBJ1-2; the match to TRBD1 covers 7 bases. The V gene end was trimmed by 1 base and the J gene end by 5 bases; junction bases not matched to a gene: 15. The germline V gene has CDR1 KGHDR and CDR2 SFDVKD. The CDR3 runs to 18 residues.

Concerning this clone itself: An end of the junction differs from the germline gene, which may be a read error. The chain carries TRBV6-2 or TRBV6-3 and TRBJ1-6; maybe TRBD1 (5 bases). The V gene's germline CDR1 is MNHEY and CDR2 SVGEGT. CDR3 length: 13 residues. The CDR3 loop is CASSYSQQWGLSF. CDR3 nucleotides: TGTGCCAGCAGTTACTCACAGCAGTGGGGCCTCTCATTT.